The rows below give T cell receptor beta chains drawn from one sample of a study of blood T cell repertoires in COVID-19. Assay: immunoSEQ multiplex PCR; the TCRdb copy retains only in-frame clones and omits some. Here the sample spans under 150,000 clones, approximately 85% being singletons. The sequencing input was peripheral blood. The source of these receptors is a human donor in a cohort sampled during active COVID-19. Each CDR3 is given with its conserved first and last residue. The D gene is left open where the match is weak. For some rows the clone size is stated as once, few or many, or as a class when expanded; others skip it.

clone_size: NA
d_call: TRBD2
j_call: TRBJ2-1
v_call: TRBV18
cdr3_nt: TGTGCCAGCTCACCAGCAGGTCTACTAGCGGGAGGATCTGAGCAGTTCTTC
cdr3_aa: CASSPAGLLAGGSEQFF

clone_size: once
d_call: TRBD1
j_call: TRBJ1-2
v_call: TRBV30
cdr3_nt: TGTGCCTGGAGTGTACTTCAGGGGGCGGGGGGCTACACCTTC
cdr3_aa: CAWSVLQGAGGYTF

clone_size: NA
d_call: TRBD1
j_call: TRBJ1-2
v_call: TRBV5-6
cdr3_nt: TGTGCCAGCAGTCGACAGGGGGCGGGTGGCTACACCTTC
cdr3_aa: CASSRQGAGGYTF

clone_size: NA
d_call: NA
j_call: TRBJ1-5
v_call: TRBV13
cdr3_nt: TGTGCCAGCAGCTTAAGAGGAGGCAATCAGCCCCAGCATTTT
cdr3_aa: CASSLRGGNQPQHF

clone_size: NA
d_call: TRBD1
j_call: TRBJ1-2
v_call: TRBV11-3
cdr3_nt: TGTGCCAGCAGCGACAGGGACGGCTATGGCTACACCTTC
cdr3_aa: CASSDRDGYGYTF

clone_size: NA
d_call: TRBD1
j_call: TRBJ1-2
v_call: TRBV7-3
cdr3_nt: TGTGCCAGCAGCTTCGCGGACAGGGGTGGCTACACCTTC
cdr3_aa: CASSFADRGGYTF

clone_size: NA
d_call: NA
j_call: TRBJ2-1
v_call: TRBV3-1/TRBV3-2
cdr3_nt: TGTGCCAGCAGCCGGGCTCTCCTGCCCAATGAGCAGTTCTTC
cdr3_aa: CASSRALLPNEQFF

clone_size: NA
d_call: NA
j_call: TRBJ2-3
v_call: TRBV27
cdr3_nt: TGTGCCAGCAGACAGGTCGGCGCAGATACGCAGTATTTT
cdr3_aa: CASRQVGADTQYF

clone_size: few
d_call: NA
j_call: TRBJ1-2
v_call: TRBV4-3
cdr3_nt: TGCGCCAGCAGCCAAGACCTAAGTTTTTCGCGTGGCTACACCTTC
cdr3_aa: CASSQDLSFSRGYTF

clone_size: NA
d_call: NA
j_call: TRBJ1-1
v_call: TRBV19
cdr3_nt: TGTGCCAGTAGTCAACAGGGAGGGACTGAAGCTTTCTTT
cdr3_aa: CASSQQGGTEAFF

clone_size: NA
d_call: NA
j_call: TRBJ1-1
v_call: TRBV11-2
cdr3_nt: TGTGCCAGCAGCCCCATGTGGACAGTGAACACTGAAGCTTTCTTT
cdr3_aa: CASSPMWTVNTEAFF

clone_size: NA
d_call: NA
j_call: TRBJ2-1
v_call: TRBV4-3
cdr3_nt: TGCGCCAGCAGCCGGAGTAGGGGACTCTCCATCTCCTACAATGAGCAGTTCTTC
cdr3_aa: CASSRSRGLSISYNEQFF

clone_size: NA
d_call: NA
j_call: TRBJ1-2
v_call: TRBV6-4
cdr3_nt: TGTGCCAGCAGTGATAGGCCAAGGCCGGAGAACTATGGCTACACCTTC
cdr3_aa: CASSDRPRPENYGYTF

clone_size: NA
d_call: NA
j_call: TRBJ1-5
v_call: TRBV7-8
cdr3_nt: TGTGCCAGCAGCTTGGACACCCTCGGGAATCAGCCCCAGCATTTT
cdr3_aa: CASSLDTLGNQPQHF

clone_size: NA
d_call: NA
j_call: TRBJ2-4
v_call: TRBV14
cdr3_nt: TGTGCCAGCAGCCAAGAAGCAGGGGTAAGCAACATTCAGTACTTC
cdr3_aa: CASSQEAGVSNIQYF

clone_size: NA
d_call: NA
j_call: TRBJ2-2
v_call: TRBV5-4
cdr3_nt: TGTGCCAGCAGTCAAGACACCGCCGGGGAGCTGTTTTTT
cdr3_aa: CASSQDTAGELFF

clone_size: NA
d_call: NA
j_call: TRBJ2-3
v_call: TRBV5-1
cdr3_nt: TGCGCCAGCAGCTTGGAGAGGGTAACTAGCACAGATACGCAGTATTTT
cdr3_aa: CASSLERVTSTDTQYF

clone_size: NA
d_call: NA
j_call: TRBJ2-3
v_call: TRBV24-1
cdr3_nt: TGTGCCACCAGTGATTTGAGTAGTCTCACAGATACGCAGTATTTT
cdr3_aa: CATSDLSSLTDTQYF

clone_size: NA
d_call: TRBD1
j_call: TRBJ1-1
v_call: TRBV5-1
cdr3_nt: TGCGCCAGCAGCCTCATAGGGACAGGTCGGTCGGGCACTGAAGCTTTCTTT
cdr3_aa: CASSLIGTGRSGTEAFF

clone_size: NA
d_call: NA
j_call: TRBJ1-2
v_call: TRBV11-2
cdr3_nt: TGTGCCAGCAGCTTAGTATCTTCGGGCAGGGTTGGCTACACCTTC
cdr3_aa: CASSLVSSGRVGYTF

clone_size: NA
d_call: NA
j_call: TRBJ2-3
v_call: TRBV13
cdr3_nt: TGTGCCAGCAGCTCCCGTCCCGGAGCCCCAGATACGCAGTATTTT
cdr3_aa: CASSSRPGAPDTQYF

clone_size: NA
d_call: TRBD1
j_call: TRBJ2-3
v_call: TRBV6-4
cdr3_nt: TGTGCCAGCAGTGAAACAGGGGCCCGGGCAGATACGCAGTATTTT
cdr3_aa: CASSETGARADTQYF

clone_size: NA
d_call: NA
j_call: TRBJ1-6
v_call: TRBV4-3
cdr3_nt: TGCGCCAGCAGCCCCGCCGGCGGGGGGAATAATTCACCCCTCCACTTT
cdr3_aa: CASSPAGGGNNSPLHF